This is a list of T cell receptor beta chains from one sample in a study of T cell repertoires in cytomegalovirus infection. TCRdb re-derived calls from the reads in MiXCR, one entry per CDR3 protein. The repertoire holds hundreds of thousands of distinct CDR3 sequences, around a sixth seen once, with more than 10% in the top ten. Sequenced sample: PBMCs. These receptors came from a human donor in good health (CMV status not recorded). Some clones in this sample may be carry-over from other donors' samples. CDR3s include the opening cysteine and the closing phenylalanine or tryptophan. D genes are given only for firm matches. Size is omitted from some rows. Given values are once, few, many or a class for expanded clones.

J gene	D gene	V gene	clone size	CDR3 protein	CDR3 DNA
TRBJ2-7	TRBD1	TRBV2	-	CASSVNRGPYEQYF	TGTGCCAGCAGTGTTAACAGGGGGCCGTACGAGCAGTACTTC
TRBJ2-5	TRBD2	TRBV10-3	-	CAVSGGKGETQYF	TGTGCCGTTAGCGGGGGAAAGGGAGAGACCCAGTACTTC
TRBJ2-1	TRBD2	TRBV3-1	-	CASSLRTSGGARQFF	TGTGCCAGCAGCCTCCGGACTAGCGGGGGGGCTAGGCAGTTCTTC
TRBJ2-1	-	TRBV19	few	CASSIDRGGEQFF	TGTGCCAGTAGTATAGATCGAGGAGGTGAGCAGTTCTTC
TRBJ2-5	-	TRBV6-1	few	CASSEPGPKTQYF	TGTGCCAGCAGTGAGCCAGGGCCGAAGACCCAGTACTTC
TRBJ1-6	-	TRBV4-3	-	CASSQAQGYNSPLHF	TGCGCCAGCAGCCAAGCCCAGGGGTATAATTCACCCCTCCACTTT
TRBJ2-3	TRBD2	TRBV20-1	-	CSARALLGGGDTQYF	TGCAGTGCTAGAGCACTACTTGGGGGAGGGGATACGCAGTATTTT
TRBJ2-7	-	TRBV7-2	many	CASSLGPGDYEQYF	TGTGCCAGCAGCTTAGGCCCCGGTGACTACGAGCAGTACTTC
TRBJ2-7	-	TRBV27	many	CASKRGQSRNEQYF	TGTGCCAGCAAAAGGGGCCAAAGCAGGAACGAGCAGTACTTC
TRBJ1-5	-	TRBV7-8	many	CASSSRATGALRGQPQHF	TGTGCCAGCAGCTCAAGAGCCACGGGGGCCCTACGGGGTCAGCCCCAGCATTTT
TRBJ1-1	-	TRBV7-9	few	CASSLSGLNTEAFF	TGTGCCAGCAGCTTATCTGGTTTGAACACTGAAGCTTTCTTT
TRBJ2-5	TRBD2	TRBV20-1	many	CSARDLSTSGGPTWGETQYF	TGCAGTGCTAGAGATCTCTCGACTAGCGGGGGCCCTACTTGGGGTGAAACCCAGTACTTC
TRBJ2-3	-	TRBV12-3/TRBV12-4	many	CASSFQGSTDTQYF	TGTGCCAGCAGTTTTCAGGGTAGCACAGATACGCAGTATTTT
TRBJ1-1	-	TRBV20-1	-	CSATRVGTEAFF	TGCAGTGCTACCAGGGTCGGGACTGAAGCTTTCTTT
TRBJ1-1	TRBD1	TRBV12-3/TRBV12-4	many	CASNIQGANTEAFF	TGTGCCAGCAATATACAGGGGGCCAACACTGAAGCTTTCTTT
TRBJ1-1	-	TRBV12-3/TRBV12-4	many	CASSLALGYTEAFF	TGTGCCAGCAGTTTAGCGCTCGGCTACACTGAAGCTTTCTTT
TRBJ2-7	-	TRBV7-2	many	CASSLLGRQDYEQYF	TGTGCCAGCAGCTTGTTGGGACGGCAGGACTACGAGCAGTACTTC
TRBJ2-3	TRBD2	TRBV6-2/TRBV6-3	-	CASRMEAGGLTDTQYF	TGTGCCAGCAGAATGGAGGCGGGGGGCCTCACAGATACGCAGTATTTT
TRBJ2-2	-	TRBV4-2	-	CASSQGGQGELFF	TGTGCCAGCAGCCAAGGAGGTCAAGGGGAGCTGTTTTTT
TRBJ2-3	-	TRBV20-1	few	CSRRQGSTDTQYF	TGCAGCAGGAGGCAGGGGAGCACAGATACGCAGTATTTT
TRBJ2-2	TRBD1	TRBV12-3/TRBV12-4	-	CASSRGQSTGELFF	TGTGCCAGCAGCAGGGGGCAGAGCACCGGGGAGCTGTTTTTT
TRBJ2-7	-	TRBV6-6	-	CASSYGGLYEQYF	TGTGCCAGCAGTTACGGGGGGCTCTACGAGCAGTACTTC
TRBJ2-1	TRBD2	TRBV6-5	few	CASSTGGREQFF	TGTGCCAGCAGTACGGGGGGGCGTGAGCAGTTCTTC